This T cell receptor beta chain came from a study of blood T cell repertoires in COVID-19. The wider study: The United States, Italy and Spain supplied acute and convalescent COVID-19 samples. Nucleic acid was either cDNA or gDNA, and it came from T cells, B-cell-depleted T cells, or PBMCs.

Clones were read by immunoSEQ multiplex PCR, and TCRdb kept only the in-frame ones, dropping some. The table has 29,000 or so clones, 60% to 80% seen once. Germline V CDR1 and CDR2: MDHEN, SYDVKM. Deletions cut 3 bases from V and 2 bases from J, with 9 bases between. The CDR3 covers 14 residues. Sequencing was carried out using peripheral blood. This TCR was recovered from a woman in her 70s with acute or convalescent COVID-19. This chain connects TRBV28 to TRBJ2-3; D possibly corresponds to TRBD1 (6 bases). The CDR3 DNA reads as TGTGCCAGCAGTTTGGACAGAAACACAGATACGCAGTATTTT. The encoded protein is CASSLDRNTDTQYF.